Each of the 23 T cell receptor beta chains below was sequenced from the same sample in a study of T cell clonotyping in hematopoietic cell transplantation (dated by TCRdb to about 2021). The time point label, as the study defines it: 180 days after allo-HCT. Libraries were made using the immunoSEQ multiplex PCR assay. TCRdb re-hosts the immuneACCESS table, in-frame sequences only. Its copies lack some clones; in the studies checked, an unresolved V gene accounts for under half of them, and the cause for the rest is not known. Within this sample are about 4,500 clones, with about 85% of them counted one time only. The ten largest clones represent approximately 22% of the sample. Material: peripheral blood mononuclear cells, obtained 180 days after allogeneic stem cell transplant. The source of these receptors is a male patient aged 60-70 years who had an allogeneic stem cell transplant from an unrelated donor, so T cells may come from the graft donor. Some clones in this sample may be carry-over from other donors' samples.

This clone was recorded only once. V and J are TRBV7-2 and TRBJ2-3; D might be TRBD1 or TRBD2, each matching 6 bases. The V and J ends lost 5 bases and 0 bases respectively, with 15 bases between them. Looked up from germline, CDR1 is SGHTA and CDR2 is FQGNSA. The CDR3 spans 16 residues. The CDR3 sequence: CASSLIGGPSTDTQYF. Written as DNA, the CDR3 is TGTGCCAGCAGCCTAATAGGGGGGCCTAGCACAGATACGCAGTATTTT.

The chain has TRBV9 and TRBJ2-2; D unresolved. Trimming pared 4 bases from V and 4 bases from J, leaving 8 bases between. This CDR3 region has 13 residues. Per the germline V gene, CDR1 is SGDLS and CDR2 is YYNGEE. The CDR3 loop is CASSRVSTGELFF. The CDR3 bases are TGTGCCAGCAGCCGAGTGAGCACCGGGGAGCTGTTTTTT.

The chain carries TRBV6-5 and TRBJ2-1; D not certain. This CDR3 has 14 residues. Germline loops: CDR1 MNHEY, CDR2 SVGAGI. The V end lost 0 bases, the J end lost 2 bases, and 5 bases lay between the germline ends. The CDR3 coding sequence is TGTGCCAGCAGTTACTCTAGAACCTACAATGAGCAGTTCTTC. This gives the protein CASSYSRTYNEQFF.

The chain employs TRBV10-3 and TRBJ1-1, with 7 positions matching TRBD1. In germline, CDR1 is ENHRY, CDR2 SYGVKD. The CDR3 has 15 residues. V was clipped by 4 bases and J by 6 bases; unmatched bases: 11. DNA for the CDR3: TGTGCCATCAGTGGCGTTCCAGGGGGTTCAGCTGAAGCTTTCTTT. Protein: CAISGVPGGSAEAFF.

The chain recombines TRBV5-1 with TRBJ1-5; D may be TRBD1 (5 bases). Germline loops: CDR1 SGHRS, CDR2 YFSETQ. This CDR3 comprises 14 residues. V dropped 0 bases and J dropped 6 bases, with 10 bases sitting between them. The CDR3 DNA follows: TGCGCCAGCAGCTTGGGGGGGGTCAGTCAGCCCCAGCATTTT. Translating gives CASSLGGVSQPQHF.

The J gene is TRBJ1-5, the V gene TRBV28; 8 positions match TRBD1. Germline V gene data show CDR1 as MDHEN and CDR2 as SYDVKM. Trimming removed 3 bases from V and 5 bases from J; junction bases left unmatched: 18. The CDR3 is 19 residues long. The CDR3 protein is CASSFGRWRRGQAHQPQHF. The DNA of the CDR3 is TGTGCCAGCAGTTTTGGGCGATGGCGGAGGGGACAGGCCCATCAGCCCCAGCATTTT.

The chain has TRBV29-1 and TRBJ1-2, with 9 bases aligning to TRBD1. After removal of 6 bases from V and 10 bases from J, the junction contained 9 bases not matched to a gene. The CDR3 sequence is 12 residues long. Germline CDR1 is SQVTM and CDR2 is ANQGSEA. CDR3 sequence reads: CSVSRDRESYTF. Written as DNA, the CDR3 is TGCAGCGTGAGCCGGGACAGGGAGTCCTACACCTTC.

V usage is TRBV9 and J usage is TRBJ2-7; D may match TRBD1 or TRBD2 (5 bases each). The CDR3 is 15 residues long. Deletions cut 4 bases from V and 2 bases from J, with 16 bases between. Germline V lookup: CDR1 SGDLS, CDR2 YYNGEE. The CDR3 region is CASSPSVGPPYEQYF. The CDR3 DNA sequence: TGTGCCAGCAGCCCCAGCGTGGGACCGCCCTACGAGCAGTACTTC.

The rearrangement links TRBV7-6 to TRBJ1-1; 8 nucleotides match TRBD1. The V segment lost 5 bases and the J segment 9 bases; nucleotides outside the gene matches: 5. Per germline, CDR1 SGHVS and CDR2 FNYEAQ. CDR3 length: 12 amino acids. Here the CDR3 reads CASSPGTGQAFF. The CDR3 DNA follows: TGTGCCAGCAGCCCCGGGACAGGACAAGCTTTCTTT.

CDR3 nucleotides: TGTGCCAGCAGCCATCTTGCCGGGACAGGGTACCACACCGGGGAGCTGTTTTTT. Translation: CASSHLAGTGYHTGELFF. The chain combines TRBV14 with TRBJ2-2, with TRBD1 matching over 9 bases. The V and J ends lost 3 bases and 3 bases, in that order; junction bases with no gene match: 11. Germline loops: CDR1 SGHDN, CDR2 FVKESK. The CDR3 has 18 amino acids.

This chain joins TRBV21-1 and TRBJ2-1; the table assigns TRBD1, which was not confirmed against the DNA. TRBV21-1 represents a pseudogene. The length of the CDR3 is 13 residues. The CDR3 is CAPSKLGGNEQFF. As DNA, the CDR3 is TGTGCCCCCTCAAAGTTAGGGGGCAATGAGCAGTTCTTC.

The chain has TRBV5-6 and TRBJ2-7; 10 bases align to TRBD1. Germline V lookup: CDR1 SGHDT, CDR2 YYEEEE. Unmatched junction bases numbered 10, after V lost 4 bases and J lost 3 bases. The CDR3 has 16 residues. The chain's CDR3 is CASSNDRGLSNYEQYF. For the CDR3, the DNA is TGTGCCAGCAGCAACGACAGGGGGCTCTCTAACTACGAGCAGTACTTC.

This chain links TRBV2 with TRBJ2-1, with 12 bases that match TRBD2. Trimming at V came to 6 bases and at J to 0 bases, leaving 6 bases not matched to a gene. The CDR3 length is 17 residues. The germline V gene encodes CDR1 SNHLY and CDR2 FYNNEI. The CDR3 DNA follows: TGTGCCAGCAGGGATCCGGGACTAGCGGGCTCCTACAATGAGCAGTTCTTC. This gives the protein CASRDPGLAGSYNEQFF. Looking up the rest from reference TRBV2 and TRBJ2-1 gives the full variable domain: EPEVTQTPSHQVTQMGQEVILRCVPISNHLYFYWYRQILGQKVEFLVSFYNNEISEKSEIFDDQFSVERPDGSNFTLKIRSTKLEDSAMYFCASRDPGLAGSYNEQFFGPGTRLTVL.

The rearrangement links TRBV4-3 to TRBJ2-4; D remains unclear. Trimming removed 0 bases at V and 5 bases at J, with 2 bases between. CDR1 LGHNA and CDR2 YSLEER come from the germline V gene. This CDR3 is built from 12 residues. CDR3 sequence: CASSQDQNIQYF. CDR3 DNA sequence: TGCGCCAGCAGCCAAGATCAAAACATTCAGTACTTC.

In this sample, this clone turned up once. The chain links TRBV27 to TRBJ2-2; D is unclear. Looked up from germline, CDR1 is MNHEY and CDR2 is SMNVEV (reference sequence). Deletions cut 2 bases from V and 7 bases from J, with 8 bases between. The length of the CDR3 is 13 residues. CDR3 nucleotides: TGTGCCAGCAGTTTAGTGATGCTCGGGGAGCTGTTTTTT. Protein product: CASSLVMLGELFF.

The rearrangement links TRBV11-2 to TRBJ1-6; D not certain. The germline V gene encodes CDR1 SGHAT and CDR2 FQNNGV. CDR3 length equals 15 residues. V lost 7 bases to trimming and J lost 7 bases, with 17 bases between them. This chain's CDR3 is CASTPGWQQNSPLHF. In DNA, the CDR3 is TGTGCCAGCACCCCGGGGTGGCAGCAGAATTCACCCCTCCACTTT.

The V gene is TRBV7-2, the J gene TRBJ1-1, with D possibly matching TRBD1 (6 bases). CDR3 length: 14 amino acids. CDR1 SGHTA and CDR2 FQGNSA come from the germline V gene. The ends were cut back, 3 bases at V and 4 bases at J, with 12 bases in the middle. The CDR3 protein is CASSFNRERTEAFF. The CDR3 bases are TGTGCCAGCAGCTTCAACAGGGAGCGCACTGAAGCTTTCTTT.

The chain employs TRBV13 and TRBJ2-6; TRBD1 matches at 7 bases. Germline V gene data show CDR1 as PRHDT and CDR2 as FYEKMQ (reference sequence). Trimming at V came to 2 bases and at J to 2 bases, leaving 0 bases not matched to a gene. This CDR3 comprises 15 residues. CDR3 bases: TGTGCCAGCAGCTTACAGGGGGCTGGGGCCAACGTCCTGACTTTC. The encoded protein is CASSLQGAGANVLTF.

J is TRBJ1-1 and V is TRBV9; the D is unclear. Trimming removed 3 bases at V and 7 bases at J, with 13 bases between. This CDR3 has 13 residues. From germline, CDR1 is SGDLS and CDR2 YYNGEE. CDR3 protein: CASSEETDGEAFF. DNA for the CDR3: TGTGCCAGCAGCGAAGAAACCGACGGTGAAGCTTTCTTT.

The chain joins TRBV29-1 to TRBJ2-3, with D possibly being TRBD1 (5 bases). This CDR3 region has 14 residues. Germline V gene sequence: CDR1 SQVTM, CDR2 ANQGSEA. The V end lost 1 base, the J end lost 4 bases, and 12 bases lay between the germline ends. The CDR3 sequence: CSVEGQGHADTQYF. The CDR3 DNA follows: TGCAGCGTTGAAGGGCAGGGTCATGCAGATACGCAGTATTTT.

V and J are TRBV19 and TRBJ2-1; D is undetermined. This CDR3 has 11 amino acids. The V end was cut by 6 bases, the J end by 9 bases, with 9 bases between. CDR1 is LNHDA, CDR2 SQIVND, per germline (reference sequence). Here the CDR3 DNA reads TGTGCCAGTAGCTTTGGCCTTGAGCAGTTCTTC. Residues: CASSFGLEQFF.

The chain has TRBV7-3 and TRBJ2-2, with TRBD2 matching over 13 bases. The CDR3 has 16 amino acids. Germline assignment: CDR1 SGHTA and CDR2 FQGTGA. V shed 5 bases and J 4 bases; nucleotides not matched to a gene: 4. In DNA, the CDR3 is TGTGCCAGCAGCCGGACTAGCGGGAGACGCACCGGGGAGCTGTTTTTT. Translating it yields CASSRTSGRRTGELFF. Together with reference TRBV7-3 and TRBJ2-2, the CDR3 gives the full variable domain: GAGVSQTPSNKVTEKGKYVELRCDPISGHTALYWYRQSLGQGPEFLIYFQGTGAADDSGLPNDRFFAVRPEGSVSTLKIQRTERGDSAVYLCASSRTSGRRTGELFFGEGSRLTVL.

The rearrangement links TRBV6-6 to TRBJ1-2, with D perhaps TRBD1 (5 bases). The V gene's germline CDR1 is MNHNY and CDR2 SVGAGI (reference sequence). V was pared by 8 bases and J by 6 bases, with 19 bases between. CDR3 length equals 14 residues. The CDR3, as DNA: TGTGCCAGCGGCGGGGAGTGGGGGTGGGATGGCTACACCTTC. It codes for CASGGEWGWDGYTF.